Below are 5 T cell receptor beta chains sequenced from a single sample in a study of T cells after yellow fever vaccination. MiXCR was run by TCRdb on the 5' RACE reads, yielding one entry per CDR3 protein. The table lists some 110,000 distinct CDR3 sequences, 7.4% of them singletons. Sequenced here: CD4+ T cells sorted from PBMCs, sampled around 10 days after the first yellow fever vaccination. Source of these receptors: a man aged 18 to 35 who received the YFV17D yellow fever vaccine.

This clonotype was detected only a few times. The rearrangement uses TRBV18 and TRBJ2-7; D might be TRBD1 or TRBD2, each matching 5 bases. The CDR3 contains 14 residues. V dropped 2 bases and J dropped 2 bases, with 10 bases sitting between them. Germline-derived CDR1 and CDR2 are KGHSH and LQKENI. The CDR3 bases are TGTGCCAGCTCACCAGGGCAGGGACCCTACGAGCAGTACTTC. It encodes CASSPGQGPYEQYF.

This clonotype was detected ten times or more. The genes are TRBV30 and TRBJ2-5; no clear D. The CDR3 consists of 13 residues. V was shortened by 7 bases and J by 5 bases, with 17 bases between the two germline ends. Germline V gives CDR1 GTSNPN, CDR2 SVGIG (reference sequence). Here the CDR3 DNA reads TGTGCCTCCGCTTTCGATAGCCTGGAGACCCAGTACTTC. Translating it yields CASAFDSLETQYF.

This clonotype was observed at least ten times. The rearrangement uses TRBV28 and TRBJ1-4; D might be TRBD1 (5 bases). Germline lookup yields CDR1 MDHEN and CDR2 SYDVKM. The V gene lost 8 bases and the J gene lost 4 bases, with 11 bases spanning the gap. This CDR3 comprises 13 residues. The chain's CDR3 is CASYDRNNEKLFF. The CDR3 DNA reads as TGTGCCAGCTACGACAGAAATAATGAAAAACTGTTTTTT.

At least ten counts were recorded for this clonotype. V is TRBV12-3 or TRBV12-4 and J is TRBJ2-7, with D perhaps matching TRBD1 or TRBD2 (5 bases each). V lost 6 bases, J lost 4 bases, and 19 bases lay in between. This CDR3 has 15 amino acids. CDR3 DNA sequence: TGTGCCAGCAGCGTGAGGCAGAGGGGACGGTACGAGCAGTACTTC. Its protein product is CASSVRQRGRYEQYF.

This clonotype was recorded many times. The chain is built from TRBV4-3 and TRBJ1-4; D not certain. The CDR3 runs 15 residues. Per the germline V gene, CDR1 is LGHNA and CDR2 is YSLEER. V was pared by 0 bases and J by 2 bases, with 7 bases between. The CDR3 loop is CASSQDSGTNEKLFF. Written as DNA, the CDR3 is TGCGCCAGCAGCCAAGATTCTGGGACTAATGAAAAACTGTTTTTT.